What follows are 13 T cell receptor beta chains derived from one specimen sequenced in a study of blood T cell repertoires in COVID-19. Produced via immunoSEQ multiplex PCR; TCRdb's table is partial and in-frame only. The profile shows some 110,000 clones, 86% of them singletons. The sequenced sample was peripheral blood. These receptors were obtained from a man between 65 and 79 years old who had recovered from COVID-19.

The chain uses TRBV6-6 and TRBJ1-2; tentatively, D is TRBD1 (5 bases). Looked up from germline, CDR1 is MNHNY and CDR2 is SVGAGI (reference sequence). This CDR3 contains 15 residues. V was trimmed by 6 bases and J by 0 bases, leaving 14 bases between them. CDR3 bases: TGTGCCAGCAGCCCGCGGGGGGAATCTAACTATGGCTACACCTTC. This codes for CASSPRGESNYGYTF.

In DNA, the CDR3 is TGCGCCAGCAGCACCGGGACATTCGCAGATACGCAGTATTTT. It is translated as CASSTGTFADTQYF. The chain has TRBV5-1 and TRBJ2-3; weak D call: TRBD1 (6 bases). The germline V and J ends were trimmed by 4 bases and 4 bases, with 13 bases remaining between them. The V gene's germline CDR1 is SGHRS and CDR2 YFSETQ. This CDR3 is built from 14 residues.

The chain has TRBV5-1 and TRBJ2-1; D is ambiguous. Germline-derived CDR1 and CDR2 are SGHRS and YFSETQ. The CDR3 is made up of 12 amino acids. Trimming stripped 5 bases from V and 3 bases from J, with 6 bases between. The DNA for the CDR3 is TGCGCCAGCAGGGAGAACTACAATGAGCAGTTCTTC. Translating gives CASRENYNEQFF. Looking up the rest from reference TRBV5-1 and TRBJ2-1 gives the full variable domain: KAGVTQTPRYLIKTRGQQVTLSCSPISGHRSVSWYQQTPGQGLQFLFEYFSETQRNKGNFPGRFSGRQFSNSRSEMNVSTLELGDSALYLCASRENYNEQFFGPGTRLTVL.

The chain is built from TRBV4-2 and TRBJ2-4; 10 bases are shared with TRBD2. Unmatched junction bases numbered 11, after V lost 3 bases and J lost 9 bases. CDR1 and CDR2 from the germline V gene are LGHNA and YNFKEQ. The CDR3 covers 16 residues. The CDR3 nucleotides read TGTGCCAGCAGCCAGGGAGACCTAGCGGGAGTGGGCATTCAGTACTTC. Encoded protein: CASSQGDLAGVGIQYF.

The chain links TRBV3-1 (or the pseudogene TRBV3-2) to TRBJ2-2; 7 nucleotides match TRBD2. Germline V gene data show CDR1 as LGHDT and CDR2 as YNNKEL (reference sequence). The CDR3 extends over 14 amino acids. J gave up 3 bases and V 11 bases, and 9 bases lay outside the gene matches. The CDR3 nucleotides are TGTGCCTCGGGTCAACGGGGGGACACCGGGGAGCTGTTTTTT. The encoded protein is CASGQRGDTGELFF.

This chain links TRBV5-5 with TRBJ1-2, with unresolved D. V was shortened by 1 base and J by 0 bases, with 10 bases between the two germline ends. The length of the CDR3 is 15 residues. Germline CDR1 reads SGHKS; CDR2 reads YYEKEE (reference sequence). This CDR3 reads CASSLRGGSNYGYTF. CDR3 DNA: TGTGCCAGCAGCTTGCGAGGAGGATCTAACTATGGCTACACCTTC.

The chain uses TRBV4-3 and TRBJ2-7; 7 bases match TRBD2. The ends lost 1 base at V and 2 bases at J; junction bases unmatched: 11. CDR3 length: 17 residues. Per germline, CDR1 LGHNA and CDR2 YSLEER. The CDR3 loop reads CASSQALSGIAAYEQYF. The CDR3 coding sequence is TGCGCCAGCAGCCAAGCCCTAAGCGGGATCGCGGCCTACGAGCAGTACTTC.

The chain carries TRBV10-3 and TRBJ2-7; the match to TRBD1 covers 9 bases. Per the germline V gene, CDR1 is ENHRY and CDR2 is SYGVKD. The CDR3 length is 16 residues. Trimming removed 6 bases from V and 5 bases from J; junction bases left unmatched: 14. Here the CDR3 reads CAISDAQGQGSHEQYF. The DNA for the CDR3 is TGTGCCATCAGCGATGCCCAGGGACAGGGATCCCACGAGCAGTACTTC.

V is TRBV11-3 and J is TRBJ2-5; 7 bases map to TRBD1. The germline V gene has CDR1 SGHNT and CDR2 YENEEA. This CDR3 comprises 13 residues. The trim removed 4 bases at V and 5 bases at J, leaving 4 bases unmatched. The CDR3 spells CASSSSRGETQYF. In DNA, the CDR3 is TGTGCCAGCAGCTCATCCAGGGGGGAGACCCAGTACTTC.

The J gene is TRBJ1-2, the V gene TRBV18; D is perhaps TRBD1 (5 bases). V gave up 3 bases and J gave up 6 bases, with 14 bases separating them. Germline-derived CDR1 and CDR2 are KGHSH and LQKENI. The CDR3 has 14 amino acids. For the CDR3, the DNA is TGTGCCAGCTCACCGGCTCGGCAGGGTAATGGCTACACCTTC. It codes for CASSPARQGNGYTF.

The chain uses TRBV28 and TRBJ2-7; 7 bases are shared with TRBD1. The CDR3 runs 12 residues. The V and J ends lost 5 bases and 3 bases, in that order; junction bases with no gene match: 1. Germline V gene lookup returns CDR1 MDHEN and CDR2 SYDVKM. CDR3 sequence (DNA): TGTGCCAGCAGTCGGGACAGCTACGAGCAGTACTTC. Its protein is CASSRDSYEQYF. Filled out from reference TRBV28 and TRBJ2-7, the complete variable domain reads DVKVTQSSRYLVKRTGEKVFLECVQDMDHENMFWYRQDPGLGLRLIYFSYDVKMKEKGDIPEGYSVSREKKERFSLILESASTNQTSMYLCASSRDSYEQYFGPGTRLTVT.

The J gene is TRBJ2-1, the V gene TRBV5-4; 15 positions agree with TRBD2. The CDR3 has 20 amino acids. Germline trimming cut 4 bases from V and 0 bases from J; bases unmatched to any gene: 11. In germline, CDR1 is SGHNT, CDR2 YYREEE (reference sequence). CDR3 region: CASSAAPGLAGGRSYNEQFF. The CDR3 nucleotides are TGTGCCAGCAGCGCCGCACCGGGACTAGCGGGAGGCCGCTCCTACAATGAGCAGTTCTTC.

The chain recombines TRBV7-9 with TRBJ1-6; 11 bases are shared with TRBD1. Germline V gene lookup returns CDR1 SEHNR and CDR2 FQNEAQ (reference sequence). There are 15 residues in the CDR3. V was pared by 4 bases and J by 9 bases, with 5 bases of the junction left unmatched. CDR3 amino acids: CASSSGQGDSSPLHF. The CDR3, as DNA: TGTGCCAGCAGCTCGGGACAGGGGGATAGTTCACCCCTCCACTTT. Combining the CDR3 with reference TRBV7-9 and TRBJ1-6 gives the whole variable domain DTGVSQNPRHKITKRGQNVTFRCDPISEHNRLYWYRQTLGQGPEFLTYFQNEAQLEKSRLLSDRFSAERPKGSFSTLEIQRTEQGDSAMYLCASSSGQGDSSPLHFGNGTRLTVT.